Listed here are 2 T cell receptor beta chains from one sample, sequenced in a study of glioma-infiltrating T cells. The iRepertoire nested amplicon-rescue multiplex PCR amplified TCR alpha and beta CDR3s from RNA. MiXCR, run by TCRdb on the multiplex PCR reads, gives a single entry per CDR3 protein. The repertoire consists of around 120,000 distinct CDR3 sequences, with approximately 24% occurring once and the leading ten covering about a quarter. Sequences were obtained from glioma tissue, nonneoplastic brain tissue, or PBMCs (not recorded which). The receptor set was obtained from a human donor with low-grade glioma or glioblastoma, undergoing nonglioma brain surgery, or in good health (not recorded which).

As concerns this clonotype: This may be a read error: a much more frequent sequence differs by one nucleotide. The CDR3 end shows no conserved phenylalanine or tryptophan, and so a read error is likely. V and J are TRBV27 and TRBJ1-1; 7 bases map to TRBD1. The V gene end was trimmed by 7 bases and the J gene end by 2 bases; junction bases not matched to a gene: 7. CDR1 and CDR2 from the germline V gene are MNHEY and SMNVEV (reference sequence). The CDR3 extends over 14 amino acids. The CDR3 here is CASNNYRGNTEAFL. The DNA of the CDR3 is TGTGCCAGCAATAACTACAGGGGAAACACTGAAGCTTTCCTT.

In this sample, this clonotype turned up many times. CDR3 protein: CASRAGQIPSYEQYV. Here the CDR3 DNA reads TGTGCCAGCAGAGCTGGACAGATCCCCTCCTACGAGCAGTACGTC. V and J are TRBV6-1 and TRBJ2-7; D may be TRBD1 (6 bases). Germline V gene lookup returns CDR1 MNHNS and CDR2 SASEGT. The CDR3 contains 15 residues. Trimming left V 6 bases short and J 0 bases short, with 15 bases between.